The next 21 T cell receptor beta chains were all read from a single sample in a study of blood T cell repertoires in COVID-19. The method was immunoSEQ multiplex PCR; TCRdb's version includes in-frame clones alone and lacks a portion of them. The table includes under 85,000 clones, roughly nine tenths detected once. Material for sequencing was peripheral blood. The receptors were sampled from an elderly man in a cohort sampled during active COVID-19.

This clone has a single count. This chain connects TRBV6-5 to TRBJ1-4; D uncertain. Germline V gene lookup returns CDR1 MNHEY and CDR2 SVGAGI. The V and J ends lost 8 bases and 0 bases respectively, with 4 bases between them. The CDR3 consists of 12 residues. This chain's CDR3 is CASSSTNEKLFF. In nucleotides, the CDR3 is TGTGCCAGCTCTTCAACTAATGAAAAACTGTTTTTT.

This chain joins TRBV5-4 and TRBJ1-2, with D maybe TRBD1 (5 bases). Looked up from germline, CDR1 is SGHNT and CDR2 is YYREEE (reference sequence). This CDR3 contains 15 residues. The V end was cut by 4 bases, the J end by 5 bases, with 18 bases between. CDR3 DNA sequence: TGTGCCAGCAGCCGGGAAGGGACTAGCGATTATGGCTACACCTTC. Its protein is CASSREGTSDYGYTF.

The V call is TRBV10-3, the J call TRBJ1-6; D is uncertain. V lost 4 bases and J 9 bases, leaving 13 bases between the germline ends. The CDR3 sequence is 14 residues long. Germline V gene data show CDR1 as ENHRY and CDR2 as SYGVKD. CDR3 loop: CAISGTEMSSPLHF. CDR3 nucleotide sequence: TGTGCCATCAGTGGTACAGAAATGAGTTCACCCCTCCACTTT.

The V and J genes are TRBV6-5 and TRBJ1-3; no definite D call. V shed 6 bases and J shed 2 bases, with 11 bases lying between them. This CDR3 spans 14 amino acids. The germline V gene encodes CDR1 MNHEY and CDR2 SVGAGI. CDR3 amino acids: CASSSGGAGNTIYF. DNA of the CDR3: TGTGCCAGCAGCTCCGGCGGGGCTGGAAACACCATATATTTT.

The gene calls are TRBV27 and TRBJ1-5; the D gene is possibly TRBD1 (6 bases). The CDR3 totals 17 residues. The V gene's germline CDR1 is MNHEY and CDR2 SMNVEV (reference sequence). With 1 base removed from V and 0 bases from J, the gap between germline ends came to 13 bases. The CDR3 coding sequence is TGTGCCAGCAGTTTATACGGGACAAGTAATAGCAATCAGCCCCAGCATTTT. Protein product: CASSLYGTSNSNQPQHF.

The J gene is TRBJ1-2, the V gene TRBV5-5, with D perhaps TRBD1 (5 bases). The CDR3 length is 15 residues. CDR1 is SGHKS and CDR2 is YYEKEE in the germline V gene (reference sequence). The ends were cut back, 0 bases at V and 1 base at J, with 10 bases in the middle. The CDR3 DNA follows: TGTGCCAGCAGCTTGGGGCAGGGCTATAACTATGGCTACACCTTC. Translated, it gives CASSLGQGYNYGYTF.

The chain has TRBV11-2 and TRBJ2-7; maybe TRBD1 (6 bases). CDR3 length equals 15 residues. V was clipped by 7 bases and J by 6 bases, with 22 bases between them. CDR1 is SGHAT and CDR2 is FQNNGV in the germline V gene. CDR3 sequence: CASTPPGTRPSEQYF. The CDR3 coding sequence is TGTGCCAGCACCCCCCCCGGGACAAGACCCTCCGAGCAGTACTTC.

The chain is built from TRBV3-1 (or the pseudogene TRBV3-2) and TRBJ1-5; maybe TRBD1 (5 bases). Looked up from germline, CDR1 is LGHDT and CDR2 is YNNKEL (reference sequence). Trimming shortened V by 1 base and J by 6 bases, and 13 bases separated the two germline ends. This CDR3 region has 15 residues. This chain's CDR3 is CASSQGGPWGQPQHF. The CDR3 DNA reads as TGTGCCAGCAGCCAAGGGGGCCCCTGGGGTCAGCCCCAGCATTTT.

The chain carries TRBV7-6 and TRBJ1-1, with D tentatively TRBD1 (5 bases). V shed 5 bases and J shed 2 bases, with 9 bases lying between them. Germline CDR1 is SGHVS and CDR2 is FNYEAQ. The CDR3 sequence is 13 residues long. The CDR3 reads CASSEQENTEAFF. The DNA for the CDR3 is TGTGCCAGCAGCGAACAGGAAAACACTGAAGCTTTCTTT.

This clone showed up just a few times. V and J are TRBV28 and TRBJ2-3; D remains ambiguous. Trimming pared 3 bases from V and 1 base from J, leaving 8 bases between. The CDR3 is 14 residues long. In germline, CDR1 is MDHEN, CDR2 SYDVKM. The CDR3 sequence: CASSFVLGTDTQYF. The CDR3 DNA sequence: TGTGCCAGCAGTTTTGTTCTAGGCACAGATACGCAGTATTTT.

The CDR3 sequence: CASGLGGNRWDGNEQFF. The CDR3 region has the DNA TGTGCCAGTGGTTTAGGAGGGAATCGATGGGATGGCAATGAGCAGTTCTTC. V and J are TRBV19 and TRBJ2-1; TRBD2 might be the D (6 bases). Deletions cut 8 bases from V and 6 bases from J, with 26 bases between. The germline V gene encodes CDR1 LNHDA and CDR2 SQIVND (reference sequence). This CDR3 has 17 residues.

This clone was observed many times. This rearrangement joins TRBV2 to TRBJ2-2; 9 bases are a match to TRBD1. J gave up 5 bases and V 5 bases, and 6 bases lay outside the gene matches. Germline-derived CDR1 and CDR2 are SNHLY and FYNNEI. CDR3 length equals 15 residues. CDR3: CASSSGTGRTGELFF. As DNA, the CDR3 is TGTGCCAGCAGTTCCGGGACAGGGCGGACCGGGGAGCTGTTTTTT.

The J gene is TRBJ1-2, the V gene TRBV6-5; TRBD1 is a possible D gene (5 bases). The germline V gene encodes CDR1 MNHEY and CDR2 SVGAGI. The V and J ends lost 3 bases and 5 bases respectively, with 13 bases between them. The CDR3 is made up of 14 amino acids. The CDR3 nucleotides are TGTGCCAGCAGTTATGACAGCGCGGGGTATGGCTACACCTTC. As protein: CASSYDSAGYGYTF.

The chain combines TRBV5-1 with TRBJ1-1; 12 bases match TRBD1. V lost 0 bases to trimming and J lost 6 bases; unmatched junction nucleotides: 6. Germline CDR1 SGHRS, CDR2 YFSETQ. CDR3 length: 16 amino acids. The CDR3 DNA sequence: TGCGCCAGCAGCTTGGCCGTGGGACAGGGGGCCCCTGAAGCTTTCTTT. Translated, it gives CASSLAVGQGAPEAFF.

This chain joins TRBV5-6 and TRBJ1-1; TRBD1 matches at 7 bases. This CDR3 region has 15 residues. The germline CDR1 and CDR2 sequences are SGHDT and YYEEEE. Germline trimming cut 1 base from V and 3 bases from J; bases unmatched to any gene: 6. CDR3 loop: CASSLFGQDYTEAFF. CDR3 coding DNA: TGTGCCAGCAGCTTGTTCGGACAGGATTACACTGAAGCTTTCTTT.

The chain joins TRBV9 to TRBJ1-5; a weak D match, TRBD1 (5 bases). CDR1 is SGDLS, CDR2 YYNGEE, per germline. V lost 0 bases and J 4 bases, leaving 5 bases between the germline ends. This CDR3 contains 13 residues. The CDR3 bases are TGTGCCAGCAGCGTAGACAGGAATCAGCCCCAGCATTTT. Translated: CASSVDRNQPQHF.

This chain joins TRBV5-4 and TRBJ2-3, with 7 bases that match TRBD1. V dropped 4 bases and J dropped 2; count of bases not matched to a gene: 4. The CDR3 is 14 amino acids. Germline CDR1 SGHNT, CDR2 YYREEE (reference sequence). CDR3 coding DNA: TGTGCCAGCAGCGGGACAGTACTCACAGATACGCAGTATTTT. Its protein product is CASSGTVLTDTQYF.

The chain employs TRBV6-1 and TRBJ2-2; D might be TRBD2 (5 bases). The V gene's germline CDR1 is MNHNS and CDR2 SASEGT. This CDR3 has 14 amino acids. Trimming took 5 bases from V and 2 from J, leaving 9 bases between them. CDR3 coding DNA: TGTGCCAGCAGTTATGGAGGAAACACCGGGGAGCTGTTTTTT. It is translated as CASSYGGNTGELFF.

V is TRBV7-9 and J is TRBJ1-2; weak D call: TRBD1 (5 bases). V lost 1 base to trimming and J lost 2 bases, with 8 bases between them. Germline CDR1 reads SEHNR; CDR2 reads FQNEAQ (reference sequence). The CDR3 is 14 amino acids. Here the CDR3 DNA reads TGTGCCAGCAGCTTAGGTGGGGGGAACTATGGCTACACCTTC. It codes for CASSLGGGNYGYTF.

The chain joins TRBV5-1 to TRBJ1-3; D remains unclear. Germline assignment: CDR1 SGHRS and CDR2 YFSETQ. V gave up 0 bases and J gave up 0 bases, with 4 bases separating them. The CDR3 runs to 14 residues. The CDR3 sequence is CASSLAGSGNTIYF. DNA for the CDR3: TGCGCCAGCAGCTTGGCCGGCTCTGGAAACACCATATATTTT.

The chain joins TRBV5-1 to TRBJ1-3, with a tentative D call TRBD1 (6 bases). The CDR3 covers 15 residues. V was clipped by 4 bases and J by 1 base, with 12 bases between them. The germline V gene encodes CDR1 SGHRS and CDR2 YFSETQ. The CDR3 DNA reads TGCGCCAGCAGCCCCGGACAGTCTTCTGGAAACACCATATATTTT. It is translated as CASSPGQSSGNTIYF.